The 20 T cell receptor beta chains below were found in one sample sequenced in a study of technical replicates of blood from a handful of donors. Here immunoSEQ multiplex PCR was the method, and the copy in TCRdb shows in-frame clones only, minus some. The repertoire holds approximately 81,000 clones, with roughly 77% as singletons. Specimen: PBMCs. The receptors were sampled from a human donor in good health. Some clones in this sample may be carry-over from other donors' samples.

V is TRBV28 and J is TRBJ1-4; 8 bases align to TRBD1. V shed 7 bases and J 8 bases; nucleotides not matched to a gene: 12. The CDR3 contains 15 residues. Germline lookup yields CDR1 MDHEN and CDR2 SYDVKM. This chain's CDR3 is CASTKTGGAEEKLFF. The CDR3 DNA reads as TGTGCCAGCACTAAAACAGGGGGTGCCGAGGAAAAACTGTTTTTT. Variable domain in full (rest from reference TRBV28 and TRBJ1-4): DVKVTQSSRYLVKRTGEKVFLECVQDMDHENMFWYRQDPGLGLRLIYFSYDVKMKEKGDIPEGYSVSREKKERFSLILESASTNQTSMYLCASTKTGGAEEKLFFGSGTQLSVL.

V is TRBV7-2 and J is TRBJ2-7; 7 bases fit TRBD1. The CDR3 extends over 13 amino acids. Germline CDR1 SGHTA, CDR2 FQGNSA. J gave up 5 bases and V 2 bases, and 3 bases lay outside the gene matches. The CDR3 protein is CASSLNRGDEQYF. The CDR3 DNA follows: TGTGCCAGCAGCTTAAACAGGGGAGACGAGCAGTACTTC.

There are a few counts of this clone. The chain links TRBV4-1 to TRBJ1-2; maybe TRBD1 (5 bases). The CDR3 runs to 14 residues. The V and J ends lost 0 bases and 4 bases respectively, with 9 bases between them. Germline V CDR1 and CDR2: MGHRA, YSYEKL. The CDR3 spells CASSQDQGTYGYTF. The DNA of the CDR3 is TGCGCCAGCAGCCAAGATCAGGGTACCTATGGCTACACCTTC.

This clone was picked up one time. V is TRBV29-1 and J is TRBJ2-7, with D tentatively TRBD2 (5 bases). Germline CDR1 reads SQVTM; CDR2 reads ANQGSEA. This CDR3 region has 14 residues. V was trimmed by 4 bases and J by 0 bases, leaving 13 bases between them. CDR3 nucleotide sequence: TGCAGCGTTGGTCTGCTAGGGAGCTCCTACGAGCAGTACTTC. Amino acids: CSVGLLGSSYEQYF.

This chain connects TRBV30 to TRBJ1-1, with unresolved D. Trimming shortened V by 0 bases and J by 3 bases, and 8 bases separated the two germline ends. Germline CDR1 reads GTSNPN; CDR2 reads SVGIG (reference sequence). The CDR3 runs 13 residues. The DNA for the CDR3 is TGTGCCTGGAGTGTACTCTCGGACACTGAAGCTTTCTTT. This sequence encodes CAWSVLSDTEAFF.

The CDR3 bases are TGCGCCAGCAGCCAAGATTTCGCCCGGGGTTCGACCGGGGAGCTGTTTTTT. Amino acids: CASSQDFARGSTGELFF. The rearrangement uses TRBV4-3 and TRBJ2-2, with D maybe TRBD2 (5 bases). The V gene's germline CDR1 is LGHNA and CDR2 YSLEER. V was cut by 0 bases and J by 5 bases, with 16 bases left in between. There are 17 residues in the CDR3.

V gene TRBV27 combines with J gene TRBJ2-5; possible D gene TRBD1, 6 bases. Germline assignment: CDR1 MNHEY and CDR2 SMNVEV (reference sequence). The CDR3 has 16 amino acids. Between the trimmed V and J ends, which lost 3 bases and 5 bases, there was a span of 19 bases. CDR3 in amino acids: CASSFGTRGSMETQYF. In DNA form, the CDR3 reads TGTGCCAGCAGTTTTGGGACAAGGGGGTCTATGGAGACCCAGTACTTC.

The chain couples TRBV6-5 to TRBJ2-7; no firm D call. Germline V gene data show CDR1 as MNHEY and CDR2 as SVGAGI. Trimming took off 6 bases at V and 2 bases at J, with 14 bases between the two ends. The CDR3 is 14 amino acids. The CDR3 DNA reads TGTGCCAGCAGCCCTTGGGCCGTTGCCTACGAGCAGTACTTC. Its protein is CASSPWAVAYEQYF.

The V and J genes are TRBV30 and TRBJ2-5; 8 positions match TRBD2. The CDR3 is made up of 20 amino acids. Germline V lookup: CDR1 GTSNPN, CDR2 SVGIG (reference sequence). The J segment lost 4 bases and the V segment lost 0 bases, leaving 22 bases of the junction unmatched. CDR3: CAWSVSGAVNGRGGPETQYF. The CDR3 DNA is TGTGCCTGGAGTGTTTCCGGGGCCGTAAACGGCCGGGGGGGGCCAGAGACCCAGTACTTC. Combining the CDR3 with reference TRBV30 and TRBJ2-5 gives the whole variable domain SQTIHQWPATLVQPVGSPLSLECTVEGTSNPNLYWYRQAAGRGLQLLFYSVGIGQISSEVPQNLSASRPQDRQFILSSKKLLLSDSGFYLCAWSVSGAVNGRGGPETQYFGPGTRLLVL.

The rearrangement links TRBV10-3 to TRBJ1-2; maybe TRBD1 (5 bases). CDR1 is ENHRY, CDR2 SYGVKD, per germline. The CDR3 has 12 amino acids. The V gene lost 5 bases and the J gene lost 4 bases, with 8 bases spanning the gap. The CDR3: CAISIQAYGYTF. The CDR3 nucleotides read TGTGCCATCAGTATACAGGCCTATGGCTACACCTTC.

The rearrangement joins TRBV18 to TRBJ2-1; 10 bases agree with TRBD2. Germline CDR1 KGHSH, CDR2 LQKENI. The CDR3 length is 17 residues. J was trimmed by 2 bases and V by 3 bases; bases with no gene match: 7. The DNA for the CDR3 is TGTGCCAGCTCACCCTTCGGACTAGCGGCGACCTACAATGAGCAGTTCTTC. It translates to CASSPFGLAATYNEQFF.

The CDR3 sequence is CAVGGGNEQFF. The CDR3 DNA is TGTGCCGTTGGGGGGGGTAATGAGCAGTTCTTC. The V gene is TRBV10-3, the J gene TRBJ2-1, with 7 bases aligning to TRBD2. This CDR3 is built from 11 residues. Germline-derived CDR1 and CDR2 are ENHRY and SYGVKD. J was trimmed by 7 bases and V by 11 bases; bases with no gene match: 5.

This rearrangement joins TRBV10-3 to TRBJ2-7, with 10 positions matching TRBD2. Germline CDR1 reads ENHRY; CDR2 reads SYGVKD. V lost 3 bases to trimming and J lost 3 bases; unmatched junction nucleotides: 8. CDR3 length equals 16 residues. The CDR3 DNA reads as TGTGCCATCAGTGACCAGATTTCTAGCGGGAGCTACGAGCAGTACTTC. It codes for CAISDQISSGSYEQYF.

This chain uses TRBV11-2 with TRBJ2-3, with D possibly being TRBD2 (6 bases). The CDR3 extends over 17 amino acids. With 0 bases removed from V and 3 bases from J, the gap between germline ends came to 16 bases. Germline assignment: CDR1 SGHAT and CDR2 FQNNGV. In DNA form, the CDR3 reads TGTGCCAGCAGCTTAGATCGGGTAGCGGTGGGGACAGATACGCAGTATTTT. Translated: CASSLDRVAVGTDTQYF. The variable domain in full, with the rest retrieved from reference TRBV11-2 and TRBJ2-3, is EAGVAQSPRYKIIEKRQSVAFWCNPISGHATLYWYQQILGQGPKLLIQFQNNGVVDDSQLPKDRFSAERLKGVDSTLKIQPAKLEDSAVYLCASSLDRVAVGTDTQYFGPGTRLTVL.

About this clone itself: Other DNA sequences from this sample encode an identical CDR3 as well. The CDR3 DNA is TGTGCCAGCAGCGTAGGTGCGGGAGGCCCATACGAGCAGTACTTC. Protein: CASSVGAGGPYEQYF. The chain links TRBV9 to TRBJ2-7; TRBD2 matches at 8 bases. V dropped 0 bases and J dropped 4; count of bases not matched to a gene: 6. Per germline, CDR1 SGDLS and CDR2 YYNGEE. The CDR3 sequence is 15 residues long.

This rearrangement joins TRBV6-1 to TRBJ2-7; TRBD2 aligns across 7 bases. CDR3 length equals 14 residues. Unmatched junction bases numbered 10, after V lost 6 bases and J lost 5 bases. Looked up from germline, CDR1 is MNHNS and CDR2 is SASEGT. The CDR3 is CASSRLALYDEQYF. The CDR3 region has the DNA TGTGCCAGCAGCCGACTAGCACTGTATGACGAGCAGTACTTC.

DNA for the CDR3: TGTGCCAGCAGTGAATCGGGGAAGGGTGGCTACACCTTC. Translation gives CASSESGKGGYTF. The chain links TRBV25-1 to TRBJ1-2; D is unclear. From germline, CDR1 is MGHDK and CDR2 SYGVNS. The CDR3 runs 13 residues. The V and J ends lost 1 base and 7 bases respectively, with 10 bases between them.

The rearrangement links TRBV18 to TRBJ1-1, with a possible D match to TRBD1 (5 bases). V shed 2 bases and J shed 2 bases, with 15 bases lying between them. The CDR3 extends over 16 amino acids. Germline assignment: CDR1 KGHSH and CDR2 LQKENI. The CDR3 sequence: CASSPMAGQLNTEAFF. The CDR3 DNA follows: TGTGCCAGCTCACCAATGGCAGGGCAACTTAACACTGAAGCTTTCTTT.

Here the CDR3 DNA reads TGTGCCAGCAGCTTAGCCGCAGGTTCTGGCAATCAGCCCCAGCATTTT. Translated: CASSLAAGSGNQPQHF. The chain joins TRBV7-2 to TRBJ1-5; D not certain. The CDR3 spans 16 residues. Deletions cut 0 bases from V and 2 bases from J, with 11 bases between. Germline-derived CDR1 and CDR2 are SGHTA and FQGNSA.

The genes are TRBV5-8 and TRBJ1-5; TRBD1 matches 7 bases. CDR3 length: 18 residues. CDR1 SGHTS and CDR2 YDEGEE come from the germline V gene. The trim removed 1 base at V and 2 bases at J, leaving 12 bases unmatched. CDR3 coding DNA: TGTGCCAGCAGCTTGTGGGCTTTTAGACAGGGCGGCAATCAGCCCCAGCATTTT. Translation gives CASSLWAFRQGGNQPQHF.